Listed below are T cell receptor beta chains from one sample, sequenced in a study of CD8 T cells in ankylosing spondylitis. One entry per CDR3 protein results from TCRdb running MiXCR on the 5' RACE reads. The sample lists around 300,000 distinct CDR3 sequences, approximately 14% seen once, with around 0.99% in the top ten. Specimen: blood, either unsorted or a sorted T cell fraction (not recorded which). These receptors were obtained from a male donor with ankylosing spondylitis or in good health (not recorded which). Both conserved end residues are part of each CDR3. D genes are given only for firm matches. Where a row states a size, it is once, few, many or the class of an expanded clone; other rows omit it.

j_call v_call clone_size d_call cdr3_aa cdr3_nt
TRBJ2-1 TRBV5-1 NA TRBD2 CASSRDVVGTSGGNEQFF TGCGCCAGCAGCCGAGATGTCGTAGGGACTAGCGGAGGGAATGAGCAGTTCTTC
TRBJ2-1 TRBV5-8 few TRBD2 CASRRLTRGEQFF TGTGCCAGCAGAAGGCTGACGCGGGGGGAGCAGTTCTTC
TRBJ2-1 TRBV3-1 NA TRBD2 CASSVGGTSNEQFF TGTGCCAGCAGCGTGGGGGGGACGAGTAATGAGCAGTTCTTC
TRBJ2-7 TRBV5-1 NA TRBD2 CASSLDRGREGMQYF TGCGCCAGCAGCTTGGACCGAGGGAGGGAGGGAATGCAGTACTTC
TRBJ2-3 TRBV5-4 NA TRBD2 CASSSSGGARLSTDTQYF TGTGCCAGCAGCTCCAGCGGGGGGGCCAGGTTGAGCACAGATACGCAGTATTTT
TRBJ2-3 TRBV5-1 few NA CASSLGWESFPDTQYF TGCGCCAGCAGCTTGGGCTGGGAAAGTTTCCCAGATACGCAGTATTTT
TRBJ2-7 TRBV25-1 NA TRBD1 CASGRDRLNEQYF TGTGCCAGCGGCCGGGACAGGCTAAACGAGCAGTACTTC
TRBJ1-1 TRBV3-1 NA TRBD1 CASSQMGTGGTEAFF TGTGCCAGCAGCCAAATGGGTACAGGGGGCACTGAAGCTTTCTTT
TRBJ1-2 TRBV7-2 NA NA CASSREYGYTF TGTGCCAGCAGTAGGGAATATGGCTACACCTTC
TRBJ1-1 TRBV5-1 many TRBD1 CASSWGTGLNTEAFF TGCGCCAGCAGCTGGGGGACAGGATTGAACACTGAAGCTTTCTTT
TRBJ2-7 TRBV5-1 few NA CASSLGQRSYEQYF TGCGCCAGCAGCTTGGGTCAACGCTCCTACGAGCAGTACTTC
TRBJ2-3 TRBV3-1 few NA CASSPRGPGTDTQYF TGTGCCAGCAGCCCGCGGGGGCCCGGCACAGATACGCAGTATTTT
TRBJ1-1 TRBV5-1 many NA CASSSPGNTEAFF TGCGCCAGCAGCTCCCCAGGGAACACTGAAGCTTTCTTT
TRBJ2-3 TRBV11-2 NA TRBD2 CASSLVVKRGGPWGDTQYF TGTGCCAGCAGCTTAGTGGTGAAGCGGGGGGGACCTTGGGGAGATACGCAGTATTTT
TRBJ1-1 TRBV10-3 NA NA CAISESQEREAFF TGTGCCATCAGTGAGTCGCAGGAGCGTGAAGCTTTCTTT
TRBJ1-1 TRBV5-6 NA NA CASSLALENTEAFF TGTGCCAGCAGCTTGGCCCTGGAGAACACTGAAGCTTTCTTT
TRBJ1-5 TRBV15 once NA CATSRVAGEDQPQHF TGTGCCACCAGCAGAGTTGCGGGGGAGGATCAGCCCCAGCATTTT
TRBJ1-1 TRBV20-1 NA NA CSARVDGNTEAFF TGCAGTGCTAGAGTTGACGGGAACACTGAAGCCTTCTTT
TRBJ2-5 TRBV5-1 few TRBD2 CASSSGTSVSQETQYF TGCGCCAGCAGTTCCGGGACTAGCGTATCACAAGAGACCCAGTACTTC
TRBJ2-1 TRBV5-1 few NA CASSVTPQYNEQFF TGCGCCAGCAGCGTGACTCCTCAGTACAATGAGCAGTTCTTC
TRBJ1-1 TRBV4-1 NA NA CASSQGDWNFEAFF TGCGCCAGCAGCCAAGGGGATTGGAACTTTGAAGCTTTCTTT
TRBJ1-5 TRBV20-1 many TRBD1 CSARDVLQGTGGNQPQHF TGCAGTGCTAGAGACGTGTTGCAAGGTACAGGGGGCAATCAGCCCCAGCATTTT
TRBJ1-3 TRBV9 few NA CASSVLPGNTIYF TGTGCCAGCAGCGTATTGCCTGGAAACACCATATATTTT
TRBJ2-2 TRBV29-1 NA NA CSVDRDSVGELFF TGCAGCGTTGATAGGGACTCCGTAGGGGAGCTGTTTTTT
TRBJ1-3 TRBV6-4 NA NA CASSGTVDGNTIYF TGTGCCAGCAGTGGGACAGTGGACGGAAACACCATATATTTT
TRBJ1-1 TRBV20-1 few NA CTPGKGHTEAFF TGCACCCCGGGGAAAGGGCACACTGAAGCTTTCTTT
TRBJ1-2 TRBV5-1 many TRBD1 CASSLAGGRGYTF TGCGCCAGCAGCTTGGCAGGGGGACGTGGCTACACCTTC
TRBJ2-7 TRBV10-3 few TRBD1 CATFPGTGYEQYF TGTGCCACCTTCCCCGGGACAGGGTACGAGCAGTACTTC
TRBJ2-2 TRBV9 few TRBD2 CASSVDGRGAGELFF TGTGCCAGCAGCGTAGACGGGAGGGGGGCCGGGGAGCTGTTTTTT
TRBJ2-1 TRBV19 NA NA CASSTGLPGEQFF TGTGCCAGTAGTACCGGGCTCCCGGGAGAGCAGTTCTTC
TRBJ2-3 TRBV20-1 NA TRBD2 CSARHRLAVSTDTQYF TGCAGTGCAAGACATCGACTAGCGGTTAGCACAGATACGCAGTATTTT
TRBJ2-1 TRBV5-5 NA NA CASSNREAEQFF TGTGCCAGCTCAAACAGGGAAGCTGAGCAGTTCTTC
TRBJ2-3 TRBV3-1 few NA CASSQDSRSTDTQYF TGTGCCAGCAGCCAAGATTCGCGGTCCACAGATACGCAGTATTTT
TRBJ2-7 TRBV5-1 few NA CASSLGQVLSYEQYF TGCGCCAGCAGCTTGGGACAGGTGCTCTCCTACGAGCAGTACTTC
TRBJ2-7 TRBV11-2 NA NA CASSLGTVSEQYF TGTGCCAGCAGCTTAGGGACAGTCTCCGAGCAGTACTTC
TRBJ2-7 TRBV5-1 NA TRBD1 CASTPGTGGSISYEQYF TGCGCCAGCACCCCCGGGACAGGGGGCTCCATCTCCTACGAGCAGTACTTC
TRBJ1-4 TRBV12-3/TRBV12-4 many TRBD1 CATGTGARGKLFF TGTGCCACAGGGACAGGGGCCCGAGGAAAACTGTTTTTT
TRBJ2-1 TRBV28 NA TRBD2 CASSPGTSGRGDEQFF TGTGCCAGCAGCCCCGGGACTAGCGGGCGGGGCGATGAGCAGTTCTTC
TRBJ2-1 TRBV25-1 NA NA CASSRGAVGSYNEQFF TGTGCCAGCAGTCGGGGTGCAGTGGGGTCCTACAATGAGCAGTTCTTC
TRBJ2-1 TRBV12-3/TRBV12-4 NA NA CASRTRSYNEQFF TGTGCCAGCAGAACCCGCTCCTACAATGAGCAGTTCTTC
TRBJ2-2 TRBV20-1 NA NA CSARLGSTGELFF TGCAGTGCTAGACTTGGGAGCACCGGGGAGCTGTTTTTT
TRBJ1-1 TRBV12-3/TRBV12-4 many NA CASSAEYTEAFF TGTGCCAGCAGCGCAGAATACACTGAAGCTTTCTTT
TRBJ2-2 TRBV14 NA NA CASSQEEGRAGTGELFF TGTGCCAGCAGCCAAGAGGAAGGCAGGGCGGGGACCGGGGAGCTGTTTTTT
TRBJ2-1 TRBV6-6 NA NA CASSSDGQIKQFF TGTGCCAGCAGTTCAGACGGACAGATTAAGCAGTTCTTC
TRBJ2-7 TRBV20-1 NA NA CSASYLRGVAYEQYF TGCAGTGCTAGTTATCTGCGGGGAGTCGCCTACGAGCAGTACTTC
TRBJ1-2 TRBV27 few TRBD1 CASSFTGAGGYTF TGTGCCAGCAGTTTTACAGGGGCGGGTGGCTACACCTTC
TRBJ1-2 TRBV5-8 few NA CASSRADGGYGYTF TGTGCCAGCAGCCGAGCCGACGGGGGATATGGCTACACCTTC
TRBJ2-7 TRBV20-1 NA NA CSARAGNEQYF TGCAGTGCTAGGGCGGGAAACGAGCAGTACTTC